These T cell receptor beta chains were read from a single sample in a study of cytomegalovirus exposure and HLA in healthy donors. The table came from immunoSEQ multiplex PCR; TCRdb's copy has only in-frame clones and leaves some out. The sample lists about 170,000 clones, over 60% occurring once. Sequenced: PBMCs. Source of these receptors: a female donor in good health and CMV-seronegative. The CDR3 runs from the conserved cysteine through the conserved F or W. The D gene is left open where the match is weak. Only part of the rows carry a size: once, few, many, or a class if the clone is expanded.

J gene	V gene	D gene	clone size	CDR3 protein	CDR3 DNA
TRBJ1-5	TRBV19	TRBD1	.	CASSQRGTGSRLNQPQHF	TGTGCCAGTAGTCAAAGGGGGACAGGCTCCCGATTAAATCAGCCCCAGCATTTT
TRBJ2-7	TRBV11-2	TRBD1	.	CASSQDRGLTYEQYF	TGTGCCAGCAGCCAGGACAGGGGATTAACCTACGAGCAGTACTTC
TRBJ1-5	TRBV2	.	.	CASSVGRGSNQPQHF	TGTGCCAGCAGTGTCGGCAGAGGAAGCAATCAGCCCCAGCATTTT
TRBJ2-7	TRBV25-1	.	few	CASSGGPGSYEQYF	TGTGCCAGCAGCGGGGGGCCAGGATCCTACGAGCAGTACTTC
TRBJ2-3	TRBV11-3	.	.	CASSLSSFAGDTQYF	TGTGCCAGCAGCTTGTCTAGTTTCGCGGGAGATACGCAGTATTTT
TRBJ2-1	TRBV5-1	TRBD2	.	CASGAGGGREQFF	TGCGCCAGCGGGGCCGGGGGGGGGAGGGAGCAGTTCTTC
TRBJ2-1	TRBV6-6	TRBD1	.	CASSRTTDRDYNEQFF	TGTGCCAGCAGTCGAACGACGGACAGGGATTACAATGAGCAGTTCTTC
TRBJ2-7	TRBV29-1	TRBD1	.	CSVGGQGPLEQYF	TGCAGCGTTGGGGGACAGGGGCCTCTGGAGCAGTACTTC
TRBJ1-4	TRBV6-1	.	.	CASSPRTALNEKLFF	TGTGCCAGCAGTCCTCGGACAGCTCTTAATGAAAAACTGTTTTTT
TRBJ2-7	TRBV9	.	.	CASSVDLGTSSYEQYF	TGTGCCAGCAGCGTAGATCTCGGGACAAGCTCCTACGAGCAGTACTTC
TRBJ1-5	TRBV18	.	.	CASSPSGRANQPQHF	TGTGCCAGCTCACCGAGCGGGAGGGCAAATCAGCCCCAGCATTTT
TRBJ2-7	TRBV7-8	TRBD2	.	CASSLGLAGASYEQYF	TGTGCCAGCAGCTTAGGACTAGCGGGGGCCTCCTACGAGCAGTACTTC
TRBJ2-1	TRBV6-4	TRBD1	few	CASSEQGVGEQFF	TGTGCCAGCAGTGAACAGGGGGTTGGTGAGCAGTTCTTC
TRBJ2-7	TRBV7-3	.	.	CASSLNPRPEQYF	TGTGCCAGCAGCTTAAACCCCAGGCCCGAGCAGTACTTC
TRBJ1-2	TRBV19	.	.	CASSIQGLQGYGYTF	TGTGCCAGTAGTATTCAAGGTCTTCAGGGCTATGGCTACACCTTC
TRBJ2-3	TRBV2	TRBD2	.	CASSGLAGGKF	TGTGCCAGCAGTGGTCTAGCGGGAGGTAAATTT
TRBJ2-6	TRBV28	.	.	CASSFLGIAGANGLTF	TGTGCCAGCAGTTTTTTGGGGATCGCTGGGGCCAACGGCCTGACTTTC
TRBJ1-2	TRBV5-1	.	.	CASSLAGSDYGYTF	TGCGCCAGCAGCTTGGCCGGGAGCGACTATGGCTACACCTTC
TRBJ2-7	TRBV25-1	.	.	CASSEWGREVHEQYF	TGTGCCAGCAGTGAATGGGGCAGGGAAGTCCACGAGCAGTACTTC
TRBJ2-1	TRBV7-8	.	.	CASSLGQGGYNEQFF	TGTGCCAGCAGCTTAGGTCAGGGAGGTTACAATGAGCAGTTCTTC
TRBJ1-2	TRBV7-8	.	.	CASSLERNYGYTF	TGTGCCAGCAGCTTAGAGAGGAACTATGGCTACACCTTC
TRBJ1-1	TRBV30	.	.	CAWSRGVAEAFF	TGTGCCTGGAGCAGGGGTGTCGCTGAAGCTTTCTTT
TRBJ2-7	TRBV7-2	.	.	CASTLPGHLSYEQYF	TGTGCCAGCACCTTACCGGGACACCTCTCCTACGAGCAGTACTTC
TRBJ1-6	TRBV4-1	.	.	CASSQERSAYNSPLHF	TGCGCCAGCAGCCAAGAACGGTCCGCCTATAATTCACCCCTCCACTTT
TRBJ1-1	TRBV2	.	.	CASREDGNTEAFF	TGTGCCAGCAGGGAGGACGGGAACACTGAAGCTTTCTTT
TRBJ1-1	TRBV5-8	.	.	CASSRQVEAFF	TGTGCCAGCAGCAGACAGGTTGAAGCTTTCTTT
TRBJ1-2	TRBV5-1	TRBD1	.	CASSSQTGYIDGYTF	TGCGCCAGCAGCTCTCAGACAGGGTATATTGATGGCTACACCTTC
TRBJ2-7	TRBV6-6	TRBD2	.	CASSQRTSGTYEQYF	TGTGCCAGCAGCCAAAGGACTAGCGGTACCTACGAGCAGTACTTC
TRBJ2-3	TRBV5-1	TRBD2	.	CASSFRATSGSLSDTQYF	TGCGCCAGCAGCTTTAGGGCGACTAGCGGGAGCCTTAGTGATACGCAGTATTTT
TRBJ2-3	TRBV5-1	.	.	CASSLSGGTDTQYF	TGCGCCAGCAGCTTAAGTGGCGGGACAGATACGCAGTATTTT
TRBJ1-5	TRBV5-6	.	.	CASSQGISNQPQHF	TGTGCCAGCAGCCAGGGGATAAGCAATCAGCCCCAGCATTTT
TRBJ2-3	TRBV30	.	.	CAWRTRADTQYF	TGTGCCTGGAGGACGAGGGCAGATACGCAGTATTTT
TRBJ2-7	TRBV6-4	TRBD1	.	CASSAQQGSYEQYF	TGTGCCAGCAGTGCACAACAGGGGTCCTACGAGCAGTACTTC
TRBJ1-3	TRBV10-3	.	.	CAISDRGTSGNTIYF	TGTGCCATCAGTGATAGGGGGACCTCTGGAAACACCATATATTTT
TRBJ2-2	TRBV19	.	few	CASRTGTLNTGELFF	TGTGCCAGTAGAACCGGGACACTGAACACCGGGGAGCTGTTTTTT
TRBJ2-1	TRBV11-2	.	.	CASSLGLDPNNEQFF	TGTGCCAGCAGCTTAGGACTAGACCCAAACAATGAGCAGTTCTTC
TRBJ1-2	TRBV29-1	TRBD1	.	CSVIGQGNYGYTF	TGCAGCGTCATAGGACAGGGCAACTATGGCTACACCTTC
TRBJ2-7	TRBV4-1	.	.	CASSPAGQYYEQYF	TGCGCCAGCAGCCCAGCAGGACAGTACTACGAGCAGTACTTC
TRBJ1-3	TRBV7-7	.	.	CASSPGSGFGNTIYF	TGTGCCAGCAGCCCCGGGAGTGGTTTCGGAAACACCATATATTTT
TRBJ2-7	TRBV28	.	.	CASRLSGSRVAEQYF	TGTGCCAGCAGATTATCAGGGTCTCGAGTGGCCGAGCAGTACTTC
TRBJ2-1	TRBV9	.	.	CASSVGTLENEQFF	TGTGCCAGCAGCGTAGGGACATTGGAAAATGAGCAGTTCTTC
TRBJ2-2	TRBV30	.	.	CAWSEVLGGTGELFF	TGTGCCTGGAGTGAAGTTCTAGGAGGCACCGGGGAGCTGTTTTTT
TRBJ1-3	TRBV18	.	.	CASSPPGTPGNTIYF	TGTGCCAGCTCACCACCCGGGACACCTGGAAACACCATATATTTT
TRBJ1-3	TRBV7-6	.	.	CASSLEASPGNTIYF	TGTGCCAGCAGCTTAGAAGCCTCCCCTGGAAACACCATATATTTT
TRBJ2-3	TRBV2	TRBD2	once	CASSRLAFSTDTQYF	TGTGCCAGCAGTCGACTAGCGTTTAGCACAGATACGCAGTATTTT
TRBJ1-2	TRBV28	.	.	CASSPGQRGRYFANYGYTF	TGTGCCAGCAGCCCAGGCCAGAGAGGGCGATATTTTGCTAACTATGGCTACACCTTC
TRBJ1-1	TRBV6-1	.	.	CASSEGGGFEAFF	TGTGCCAGCAGTGAAGGCGGGGGGTTCGAGGCTTTCTTT
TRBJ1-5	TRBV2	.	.	CASRSTSNQPQHF	TGTGCCAGCCGTAGTACGAGCAATCAGCCCCAGCATTTT
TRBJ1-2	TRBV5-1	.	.	CASSLSGGAVDGYTF	TGCGCCAGCAGCTTGTCAGGAGGGGCCGTGGATGGCTACACCTTC
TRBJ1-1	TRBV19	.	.	CASVESPFGNTEAFF	TGTGCCAGTGTAGAGTCCCCGTTCGGGAACACTGAAGCTTTCTTT
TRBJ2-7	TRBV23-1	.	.	CASSQSPLPTGSYEQYF	TGCGCCAGCAGTCAATCGCCCCTCCCCACAGGCTCCTACGAGCAGTACTTC
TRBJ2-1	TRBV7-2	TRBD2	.	CASSLAASGSGEQFF	TGTGCCAGCAGCTTAGCCGCTAGCGGGAGCGGGGAGCAGTTCTTC
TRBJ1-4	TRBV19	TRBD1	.	CASSETGGLRNEKLFF	TGTGCCAGTAGCGAAACAGGGGGCCTTAGGAATGAAAAACTGTTTTTT
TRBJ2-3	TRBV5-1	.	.	CASSADGQTTDTQYF	TGCGCCAGCAGCGCCGATGGACAAACCACAGATACGCAGTATTTT
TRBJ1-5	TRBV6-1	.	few	CASSEAYNQPQHF	TGTGCCAGCAGTGAAGCGTATAATCAGCCCCAGCATTTT
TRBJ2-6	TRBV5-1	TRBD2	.	CASSFSGGSGANVLTF	TGCGCCAGCAGCTTTTCCGGGGGGTCTGGGGCCAACGTCCTGACTTTC
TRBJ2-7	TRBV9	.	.	CASSVDGDSYEQYF	TGTGCCAGCAGCGTAGATGGAGACTCCTACGAGCAGTACTTC
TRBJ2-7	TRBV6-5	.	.	CASSYSTMAGQGEQYF	TGTGCCAGCAGTTACTCGACCATGGCAGGGCAGGGCGAGCAGTACTTC
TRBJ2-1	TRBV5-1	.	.	CASSLAPGGNEQFF	TGCGCCAGCAGCTTGGCGCCCGGGGGCAATGAGCAGTTCTTC
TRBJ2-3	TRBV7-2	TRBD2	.	CASSPRREGTQYF	TGTGCCAGCAGCCCCCGCCGGGAGGGCACGCAGTATTTT